This T cell receptor (beta chain) derives from a study of persistence of HIV-infected CD4 T cells. Overlapping HIV-1 Gag 15-mer peptides at approximately 0.96 ug per peptide per mL were used. CD40L/CD69 double-negative CD45RO-high memory CD4+ T cells were collected. CD8+ T cells were removed from PBMCs prior to stimulation. Study observations and caveats: Antigen-responding cells were enriched for degenerate expanded CDR3beta sequences. The rare CMV-responding cells with HIV-1 proviruses were not separately TCR-sequenced. Proviral oligoclonality tracked with TCR oligoclonality within the same sorted cells.

On this clone: Antigen specificity is unknown.

Germline assignment: CDR1 KGHSH and CDR2 LQKENI. V was shortened by 3 bases and J by 4 bases, with 13 bases between the two germline ends. The CDR3 covers 15 residues. The immunoSEQ assay was version 4, run in survey mode. Profiled with immunoSEQ multiplex PCR; TCRdb holds only in-frame clones, not every one. This sample has 30,000 to 45,000 clones, with around 83% found just once. This chain joins TRBV18 and TRBJ1-5, with D possibly matching TRBD1 (5 bases). The sequence came from an adult with HIV. The donor label of this sample is uncertain. Source: cultured CD4+ T cells from PBMCs, taken from a patient who received antiretroviral therapy. The CDR3 is CASSPGPGINQPQHF. DNA for the CDR3: TGTGCCAGCTCACCGGGGCCAGGGATTAATCAGCCCCAGCATTTT.